Listed below are T cell receptor beta chains from one sample, sequenced in a study of CD8 T cells in ankylosing spondylitis. From the 5' RACE reads, TCRdb called clonotypes with MiXCR, one entry per CDR3 protein. The table records some 400,000 distinct CDR3 sequences, about 22% of them present only once. The specimen sequenced was blood, either unsorted or a sorted T cell fraction (not recorded which). The receptors were gathered from a male donor with ankylosing spondylitis. Both conserved end residues are part of each CDR3. D genes are given only for firm matches. Only part of the rows carry a size: once, few, many, or a class if the clone is expanded.

abundance	d_gene	v_gene	j_gene	CDR3aa	CDR3nt
-	-	TRBV12-3/TRBV12-4	TRBJ2-2	CASSLYSTGKLFF	TGTGCCAGCAGTTTATATAGCACCGGGAAGCTGTTTTTT
-	-	TRBV24-1	TRBJ2-3	CATSGADQWADTQYF	TGTGCCACCAGTGGAGCGGACCAGTGGGCAGATACGCAGTATTTT
-	-	TRBV20-1	TRBJ2-1	CSAPTARAGEQFF	TGCAGTGCCCCGACAGCCCGGGCCGGTGAGCAGTTCTTC
-	-	TRBV7-2	TRBJ2-2	CASTWTFLNTGELFF	TGTGCCAGCACATGGACTTTTCTAAACACCGGGGAGCTGTTTTTT
-	-	TRBV11-2	TRBJ1-1	CASSFALTEAFF	TGTGCCAGCAGCTTCGCACTCACTGAAGCTTTCTTT
-	TRBD2	TRBV7-9	TRBJ2-1	CAPGGGTSYNEQFF	TGTGCTCCGGGGGGGGGTACCTCCTACAATGAGCAGTTCTTC
few	TRBD2	TRBV25-1	TRBJ2-3	CASSEYGLAGGADTQYF	TGTGCCAGCAGTGAATACGGACTAGCGGGAGGGGCAGATACGCAGTATTTT
-	TRBD2	TRBV5-6	TRBJ2-3	CASSSRLAGPPQMPDTQYF	TGTGCCAGCAGCTCCAGACTAGCGGGTCCTCCCCAAATGCCAGATACGCAGTATTTT
few	-	TRBV7-2	TRBJ1-1	CASSFPKGKNTEAFF	TGTGCCAGCAGCTTTCCCAAGGGTAAAAACACTGAAGCTTTCTTT
-	-	TRBV9	TRBJ1-5	CASSVSGEPNQPQHF	TGTGCCAGCAGCGTTTCAGGGGAACCCAATCAGCCCCAGCATTTT
many	TRBD1	TRBV6-1	TRBJ2-2	CASTRSGTGGSGELFF	TGTGCCAGCACGAGAAGTGGGACAGGGGGGTCCGGGGAGCTGTTTTTT